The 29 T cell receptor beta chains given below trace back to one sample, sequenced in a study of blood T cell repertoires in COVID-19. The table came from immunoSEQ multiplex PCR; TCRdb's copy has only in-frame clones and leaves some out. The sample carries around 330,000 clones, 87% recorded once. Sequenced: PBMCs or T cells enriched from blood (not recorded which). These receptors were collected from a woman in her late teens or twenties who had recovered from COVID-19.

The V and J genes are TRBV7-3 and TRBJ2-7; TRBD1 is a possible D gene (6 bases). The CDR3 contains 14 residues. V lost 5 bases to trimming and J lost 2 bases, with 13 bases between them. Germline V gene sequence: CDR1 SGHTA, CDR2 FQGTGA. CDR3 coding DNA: TGTGCCAGCAGCCCAACCGGGACACCCTACGAGCAGTACTTC. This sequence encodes CASSPTGTPYEQYF.

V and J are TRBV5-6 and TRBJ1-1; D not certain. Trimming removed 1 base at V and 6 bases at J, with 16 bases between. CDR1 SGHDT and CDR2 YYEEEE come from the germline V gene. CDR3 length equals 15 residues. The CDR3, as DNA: TGTGCCAGCAGCTTGCAAACAGTGTCGATCCCTGAAGCTTTCTTT. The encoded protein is CASSLQTVSIPEAFF.

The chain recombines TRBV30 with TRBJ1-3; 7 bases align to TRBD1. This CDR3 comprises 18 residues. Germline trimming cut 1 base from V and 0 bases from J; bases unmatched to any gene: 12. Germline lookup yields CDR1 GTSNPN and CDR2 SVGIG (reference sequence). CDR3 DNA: TGTGCCTGGAGTGCGGACAGGCTTTTTATTTCCTCTGGAAACACCATATATTTT. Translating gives CAWSADRLFISSGNTIYF.

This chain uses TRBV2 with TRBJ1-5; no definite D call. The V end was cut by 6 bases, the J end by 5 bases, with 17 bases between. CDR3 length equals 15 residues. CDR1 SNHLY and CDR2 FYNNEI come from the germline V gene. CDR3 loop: CASRGVGGWYQPQHF. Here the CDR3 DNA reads TGTGCCAGCAGGGGAGTGGGTGGGTGGTATCAGCCCCAGCATTTT.

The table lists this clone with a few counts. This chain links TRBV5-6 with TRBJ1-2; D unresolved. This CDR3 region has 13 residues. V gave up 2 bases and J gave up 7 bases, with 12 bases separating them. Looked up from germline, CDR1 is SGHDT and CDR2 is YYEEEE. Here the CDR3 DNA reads TGTGCCAGCAGCTTAGGAGGAGTAGGTGGCTACACCTTC. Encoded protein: CASSLGGVGGYTF.

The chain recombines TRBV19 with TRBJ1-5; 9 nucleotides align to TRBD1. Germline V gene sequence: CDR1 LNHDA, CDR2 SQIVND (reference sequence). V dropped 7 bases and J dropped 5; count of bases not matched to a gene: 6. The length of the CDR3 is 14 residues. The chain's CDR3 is CASTRTGDDQPQHF. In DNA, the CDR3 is TGTGCCAGTACCCGGACAGGGGATGATCAGCCCCAGCATTTT.

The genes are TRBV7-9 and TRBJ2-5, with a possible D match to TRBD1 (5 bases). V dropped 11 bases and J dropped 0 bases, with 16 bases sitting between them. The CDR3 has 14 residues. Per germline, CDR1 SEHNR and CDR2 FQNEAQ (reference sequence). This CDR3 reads CAGAGFGYQETQYF. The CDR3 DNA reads TGTGCCGGGGCCGGGTTCGGGTACCAAGAGACCCAGTACTTC.

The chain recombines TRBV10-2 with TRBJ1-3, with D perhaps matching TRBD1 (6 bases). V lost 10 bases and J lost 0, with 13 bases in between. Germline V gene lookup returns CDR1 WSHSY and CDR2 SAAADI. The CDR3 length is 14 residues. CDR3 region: CATRQDLSGNTIYF. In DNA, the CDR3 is TGCGCCACCCGACAGGACCTCTCTGGAAACACCATATATTTT.

The DNA for the CDR3 is TGTGCCAGCATTGGGGGAGGGAACACCGGGGAGCTGTTTTTT. This codes for CASIGGGNTGELFF. The chain combines TRBV2 with TRBJ2-2; the D gene is possibly TRBD2 (6 bases). CDR1 and CDR2 (germline): SNHLY, FYNNEI. Trimming pared 7 bases from V and 1 base from J, leaving 10 bases between. This CDR3 comprises 14 residues.

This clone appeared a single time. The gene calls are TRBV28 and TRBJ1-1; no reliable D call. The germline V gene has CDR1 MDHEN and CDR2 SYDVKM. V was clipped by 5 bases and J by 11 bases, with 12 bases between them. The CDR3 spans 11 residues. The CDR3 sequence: CASSKTWIAFF. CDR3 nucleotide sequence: TGTGCCAGCAGTAAGACTTGGATCGCTTTCTTT.

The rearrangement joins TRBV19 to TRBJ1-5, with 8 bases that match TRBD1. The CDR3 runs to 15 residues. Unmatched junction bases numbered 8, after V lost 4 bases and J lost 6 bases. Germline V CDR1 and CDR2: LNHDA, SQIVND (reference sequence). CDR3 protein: CASSTGTGKGQPQHF. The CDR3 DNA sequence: TGTGCCAGTAGTACCGGGACAGGTAAGGGTCAGCCCCAGCATTTT. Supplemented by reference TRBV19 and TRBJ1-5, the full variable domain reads DGGITQSPKYLFRKEGQNVTLSCEQNLNHDAMYWYRQDPGQGLRLIYYSQIVNDFQKGDIAEGYSVSREKKESFPLTVTSAQKNPTAFYLCASSTGTGKGQPQHFGDGTRLSIL.

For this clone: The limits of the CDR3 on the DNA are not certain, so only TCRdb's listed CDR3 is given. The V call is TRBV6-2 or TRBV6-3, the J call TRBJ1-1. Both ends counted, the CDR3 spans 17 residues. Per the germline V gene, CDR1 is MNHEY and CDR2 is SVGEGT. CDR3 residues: CASSTSERRRMNTEAFF.

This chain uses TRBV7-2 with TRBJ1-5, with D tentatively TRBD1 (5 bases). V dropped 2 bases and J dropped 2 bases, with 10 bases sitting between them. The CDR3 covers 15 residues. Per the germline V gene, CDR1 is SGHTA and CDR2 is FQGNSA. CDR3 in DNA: TGTGCCAGCAGCTTAATCCCGGGGGGCAATCAGCCCCAGCATTTT. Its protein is CASSLIPGGNQPQHF.

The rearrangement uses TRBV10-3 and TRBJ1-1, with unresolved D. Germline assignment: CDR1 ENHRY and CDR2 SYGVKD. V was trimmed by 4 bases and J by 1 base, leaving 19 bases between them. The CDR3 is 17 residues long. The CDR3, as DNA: TGTGCCATCAGTGCCCGGTCAGGAATCACGGAGAACACTGAAGCTTTCTTT. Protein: CAISARSGITENTEAFF.

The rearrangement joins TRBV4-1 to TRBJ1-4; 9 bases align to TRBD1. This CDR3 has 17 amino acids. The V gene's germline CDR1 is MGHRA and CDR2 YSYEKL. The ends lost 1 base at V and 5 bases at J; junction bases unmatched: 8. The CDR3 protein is CASSQGRGGTGNEKLFF. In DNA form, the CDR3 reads TGCGCCAGCAGCCAAGGTCGGGGAGGGACAGGGAATGAAAAACTGTTTTTT.

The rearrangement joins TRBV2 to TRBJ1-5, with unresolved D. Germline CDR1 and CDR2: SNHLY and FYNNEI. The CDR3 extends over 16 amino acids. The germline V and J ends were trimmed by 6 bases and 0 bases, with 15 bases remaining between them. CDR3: CASSGSRGDSNQPQHF. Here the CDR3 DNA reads TGTGCCAGCAGCGGGAGCCGCGGTGATAGCAATCAGCCCCAGCATTTT. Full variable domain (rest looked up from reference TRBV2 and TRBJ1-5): EPEVTQTPSHQVTQMGQEVILRCVPISNHLYFYWYRQILGQKVEFLVSFYNNEISEKSEIFDDQFSVERPDGSNFTLKIRSTKLEDSAMYFCASSGSRGDSNQPQHFGDGTRLSIL.

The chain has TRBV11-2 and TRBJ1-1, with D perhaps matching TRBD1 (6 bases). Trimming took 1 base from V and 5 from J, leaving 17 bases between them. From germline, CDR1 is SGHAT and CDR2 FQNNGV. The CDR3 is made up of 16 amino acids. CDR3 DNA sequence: TGTGCCAGCAGCTTAGTTAGTGGCAGGGGAGGGACTGAAGCTTTCTTT. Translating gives CASSLVSGRGGTEAFF.

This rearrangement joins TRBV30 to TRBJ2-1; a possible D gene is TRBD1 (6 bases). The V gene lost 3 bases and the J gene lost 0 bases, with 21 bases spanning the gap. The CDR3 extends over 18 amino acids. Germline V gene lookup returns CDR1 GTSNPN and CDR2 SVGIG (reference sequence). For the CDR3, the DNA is TGTGCCTGGAGCCTCCGGGACACCGAACCGAGCTCCTACAATGAGCAGTTCTTC. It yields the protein CAWSLRDTEPSSYNEQFF.

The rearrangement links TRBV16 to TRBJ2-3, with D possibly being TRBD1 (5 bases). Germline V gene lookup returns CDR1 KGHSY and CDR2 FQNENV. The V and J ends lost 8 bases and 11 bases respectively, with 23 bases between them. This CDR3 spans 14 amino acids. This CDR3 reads CASSPVPTGPGQYF. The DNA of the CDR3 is TGTGCCAGCTCTCCAGTTCCCACAGGCCCCGGGCAGTATTTT.

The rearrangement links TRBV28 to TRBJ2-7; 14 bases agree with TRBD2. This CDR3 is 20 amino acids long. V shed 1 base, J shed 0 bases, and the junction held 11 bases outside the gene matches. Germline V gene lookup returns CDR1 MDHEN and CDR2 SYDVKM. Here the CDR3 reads CASSLSRTSGRIHGSYEQYF. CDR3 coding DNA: TGTGCCAGCAGTTTATCCCGGACTAGCGGGAGGATACACGGCTCCTACGAGCAGTACTTC.

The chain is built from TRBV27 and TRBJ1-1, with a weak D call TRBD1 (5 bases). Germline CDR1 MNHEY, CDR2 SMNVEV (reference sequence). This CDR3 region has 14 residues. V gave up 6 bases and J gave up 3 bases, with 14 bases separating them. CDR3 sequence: CASSSNGGYTEAFF. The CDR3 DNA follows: TGTGCCAGCAGCTCAAACGGGGGATACACTGAAGCTTTCTTT.

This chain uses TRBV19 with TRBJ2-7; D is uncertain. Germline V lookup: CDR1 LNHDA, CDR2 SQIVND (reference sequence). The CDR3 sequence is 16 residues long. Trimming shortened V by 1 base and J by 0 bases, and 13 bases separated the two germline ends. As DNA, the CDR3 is TGTGCCAGTAGTATAGGGGCATCGGTTAGCTCCTACGAGCAGTACTTC. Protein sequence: CASSIGASVSSYEQYF.

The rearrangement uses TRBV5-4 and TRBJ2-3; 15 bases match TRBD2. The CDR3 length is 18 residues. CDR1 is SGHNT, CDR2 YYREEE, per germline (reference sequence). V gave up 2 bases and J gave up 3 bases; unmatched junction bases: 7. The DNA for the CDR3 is TGTGCCAGCAGCTTTGGACTAGCGGGGGGGCAAGCTACAGATACGCAGTATTTT. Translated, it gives CASSFGLAGGQATDTQYF.

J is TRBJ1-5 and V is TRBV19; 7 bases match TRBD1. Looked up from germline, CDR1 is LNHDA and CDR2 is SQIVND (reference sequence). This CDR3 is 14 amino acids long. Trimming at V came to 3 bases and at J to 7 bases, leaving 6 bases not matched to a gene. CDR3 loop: CASSIYRGSQPQHF. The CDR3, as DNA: TGTGCCAGTAGTATTTACAGGGGAAGCCAGCCCCAGCATTTT.

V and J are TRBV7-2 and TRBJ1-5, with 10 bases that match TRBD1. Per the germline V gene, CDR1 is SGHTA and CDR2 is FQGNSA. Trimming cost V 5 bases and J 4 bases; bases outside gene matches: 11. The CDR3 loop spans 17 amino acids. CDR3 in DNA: TGTGCCAGCAGCGTCCGGGACAGGGGCGATGGGAATCAGCCCCAGCATTTT. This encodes CASSVRDRGDGNQPQHF. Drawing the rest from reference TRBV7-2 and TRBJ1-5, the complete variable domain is GAGVSQSPSNKVTEKGKDVELRCDPISGHTALYWYRQSLGQGLEFLIYFQGNSAPDKSGLPSDRFSAERTGGSVSTLTIQRTQQEDSAVYLCASSVRDRGDGNQPQHFGDGTRLSIL.

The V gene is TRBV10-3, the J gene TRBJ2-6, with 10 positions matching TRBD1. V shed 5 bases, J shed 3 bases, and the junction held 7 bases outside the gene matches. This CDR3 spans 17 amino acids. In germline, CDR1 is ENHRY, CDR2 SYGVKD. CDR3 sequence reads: CAISPRQGANGANVLTF. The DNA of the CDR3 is TGTGCCATCAGTCCACGACAGGGGGCCAATGGGGCCAACGTCCTGACTTTC.

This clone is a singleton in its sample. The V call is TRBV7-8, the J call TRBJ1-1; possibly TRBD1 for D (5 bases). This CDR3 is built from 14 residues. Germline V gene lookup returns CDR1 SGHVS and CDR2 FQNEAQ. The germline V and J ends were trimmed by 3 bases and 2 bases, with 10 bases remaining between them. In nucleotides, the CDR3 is TGTGCCAGCAGCTTGACACAGGCTAACACTGAAGCTTTCTTT. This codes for CASSLTQANTEAFF.

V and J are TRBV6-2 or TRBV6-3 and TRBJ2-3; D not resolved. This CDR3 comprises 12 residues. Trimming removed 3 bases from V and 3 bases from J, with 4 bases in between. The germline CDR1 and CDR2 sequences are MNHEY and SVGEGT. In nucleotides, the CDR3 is TGTGCCAGCAGTTATCTAACAGATACGCAGTATTTT. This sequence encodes CASSYLTDTQYF.

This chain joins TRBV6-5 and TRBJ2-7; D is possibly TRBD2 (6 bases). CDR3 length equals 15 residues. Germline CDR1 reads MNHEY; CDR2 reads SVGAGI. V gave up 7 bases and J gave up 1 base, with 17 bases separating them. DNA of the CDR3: TGTGCCAGCATAGGGGCTTCGGGAGCGTCCTACGAGCAGTACTTC. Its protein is CASIGASGASYEQYF.